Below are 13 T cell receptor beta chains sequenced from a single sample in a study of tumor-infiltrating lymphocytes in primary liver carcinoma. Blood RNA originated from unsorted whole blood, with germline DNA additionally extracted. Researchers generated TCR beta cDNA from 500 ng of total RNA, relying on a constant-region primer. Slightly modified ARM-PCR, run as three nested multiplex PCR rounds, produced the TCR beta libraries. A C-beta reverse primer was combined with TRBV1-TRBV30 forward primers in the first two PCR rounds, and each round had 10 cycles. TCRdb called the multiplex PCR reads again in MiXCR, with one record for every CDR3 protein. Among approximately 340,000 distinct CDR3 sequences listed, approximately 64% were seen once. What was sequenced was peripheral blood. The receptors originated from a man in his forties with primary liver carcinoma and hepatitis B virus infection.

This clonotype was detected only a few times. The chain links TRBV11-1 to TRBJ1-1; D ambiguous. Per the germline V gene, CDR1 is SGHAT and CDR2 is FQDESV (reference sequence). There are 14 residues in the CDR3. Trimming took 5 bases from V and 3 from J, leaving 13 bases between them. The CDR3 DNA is TGTGCCAGCAGCGCGCGACCCGAGGACACTGAAGCTTTCTTT. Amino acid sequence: CASSARPEDTEAFF. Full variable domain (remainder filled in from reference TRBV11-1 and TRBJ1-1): EAEVAQSPRYKITEKSQAVAFWCDPISGHATLYWYRQILGQGPELLVQFQDESVVDDSQLPKDRFSAERLKGVDSTLKIQPAELGDSAMYLCASSARPEDTEAFFGQGTRLTVV.

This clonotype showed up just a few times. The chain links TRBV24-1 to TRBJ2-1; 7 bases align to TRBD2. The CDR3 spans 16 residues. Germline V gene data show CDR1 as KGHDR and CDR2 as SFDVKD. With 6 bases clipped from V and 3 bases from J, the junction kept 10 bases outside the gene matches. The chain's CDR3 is CATSLDSGGLYNEQFF. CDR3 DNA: TGTGCCACCAGTCTTGATTCGGGAGGCCTCTACAATGAGCAGTTCTTC.

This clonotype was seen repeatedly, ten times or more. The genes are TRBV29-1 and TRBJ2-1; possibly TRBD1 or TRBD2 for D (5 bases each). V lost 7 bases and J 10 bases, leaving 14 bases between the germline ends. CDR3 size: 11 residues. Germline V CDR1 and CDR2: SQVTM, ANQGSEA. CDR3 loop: CSARDGWEQFF. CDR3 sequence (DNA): TGCAGCGCCCGGGACGGCTGGGAGCAGTTCTTC.

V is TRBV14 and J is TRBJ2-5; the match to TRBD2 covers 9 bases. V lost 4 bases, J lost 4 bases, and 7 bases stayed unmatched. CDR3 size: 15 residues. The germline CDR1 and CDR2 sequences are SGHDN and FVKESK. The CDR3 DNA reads TGTGCCAGCAGCCTTCGGACTAGCGAACCAGAGACCCAGTACTTC. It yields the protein CASSLRTSEPETQYF.

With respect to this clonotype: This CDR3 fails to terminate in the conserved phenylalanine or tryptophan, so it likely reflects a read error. The CDR3 DNA reads as TGCGCCAGCAGACCAGGGGGATGGACTGGCTACACCTAC. Its translation: CASRPGGWTGYTY. The J gene is TRBJ1-2, the V gene TRBV10-2, with 7 bases that match TRBD1. V gave up 6 bases and J gave up 7 bases; unmatched junction bases: 8. Germline CDR1 WSHSY, CDR2 SAAADI. The CDR3 runs to 13 residues.

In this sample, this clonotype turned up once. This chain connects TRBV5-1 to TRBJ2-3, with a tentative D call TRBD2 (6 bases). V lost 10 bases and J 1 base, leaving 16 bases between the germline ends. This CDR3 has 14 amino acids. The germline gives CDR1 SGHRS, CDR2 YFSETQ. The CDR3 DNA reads TGCGCCGGCCACCTAGCGTTGGGCACAGATACGCAGTATTTT. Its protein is CAGHLALGTDTQYF.

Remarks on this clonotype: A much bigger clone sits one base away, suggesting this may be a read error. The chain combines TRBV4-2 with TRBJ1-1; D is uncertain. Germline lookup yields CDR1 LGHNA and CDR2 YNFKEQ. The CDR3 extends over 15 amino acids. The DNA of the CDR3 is TGTGCCAGCAGCCAAGATCGGGTTCGGAACACTAAAGCTTTCTTT. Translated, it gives CASSQDRVRNTKAFF.

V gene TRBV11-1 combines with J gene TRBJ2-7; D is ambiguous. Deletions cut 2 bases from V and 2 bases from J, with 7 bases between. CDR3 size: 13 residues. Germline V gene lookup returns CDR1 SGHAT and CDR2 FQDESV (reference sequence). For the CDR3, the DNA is TGTGCCAGCAGCTTAAGATCGCCCTACGAGCAGTACTTC. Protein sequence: CASSLRSPYEQYF.

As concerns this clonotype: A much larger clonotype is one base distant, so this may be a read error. This CDR3 is CASSQDLGLAGQPYKQYF. DNA for the CDR3: TGTGCCAGCAGCCAAGATCTGGGGCTAGCGGGACAACCCTACAAGCAGTACTTC. The chain couples TRBV4-2 to TRBJ2-7; 9 nucleotides agree with TRBD2. CDR3 length: 18 residues. Germline CDR1 reads LGHNA; CDR2 reads YNFKEQ.

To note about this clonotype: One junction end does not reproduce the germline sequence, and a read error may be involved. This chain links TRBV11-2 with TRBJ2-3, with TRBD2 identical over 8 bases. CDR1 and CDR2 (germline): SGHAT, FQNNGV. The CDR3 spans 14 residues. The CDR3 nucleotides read TGTGTCAGCTTTAGCGGGGCTAGCACAGATACGCAGTATTTT. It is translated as CVSFSGASTDTQYF.

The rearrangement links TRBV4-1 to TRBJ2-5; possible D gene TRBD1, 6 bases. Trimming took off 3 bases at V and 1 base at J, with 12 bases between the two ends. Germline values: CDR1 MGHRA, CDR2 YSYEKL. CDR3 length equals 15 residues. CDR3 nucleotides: TGCGCCAGCAGCCATGTCGACAGGTGCCAAGAGACCCAGTACTTC. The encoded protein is CASSHVDRCQETQYF.

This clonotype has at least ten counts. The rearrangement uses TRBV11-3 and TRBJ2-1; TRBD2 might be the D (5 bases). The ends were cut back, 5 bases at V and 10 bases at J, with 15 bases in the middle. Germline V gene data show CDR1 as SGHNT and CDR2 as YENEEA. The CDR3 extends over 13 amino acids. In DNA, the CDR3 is TGTGCCAGCAGCCCCGTGAGGGAAGGGGAGCAGTTCTTC. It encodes CASSPVREGEQFF.

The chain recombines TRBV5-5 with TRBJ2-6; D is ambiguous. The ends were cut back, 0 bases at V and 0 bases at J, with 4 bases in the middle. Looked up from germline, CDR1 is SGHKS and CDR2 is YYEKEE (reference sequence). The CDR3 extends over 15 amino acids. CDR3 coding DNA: TGTGCCAGCAGCTTGGCTCGCTCTGGGGCCAACGTCCTGACTTTC. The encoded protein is CASSLARSGANVLTF.